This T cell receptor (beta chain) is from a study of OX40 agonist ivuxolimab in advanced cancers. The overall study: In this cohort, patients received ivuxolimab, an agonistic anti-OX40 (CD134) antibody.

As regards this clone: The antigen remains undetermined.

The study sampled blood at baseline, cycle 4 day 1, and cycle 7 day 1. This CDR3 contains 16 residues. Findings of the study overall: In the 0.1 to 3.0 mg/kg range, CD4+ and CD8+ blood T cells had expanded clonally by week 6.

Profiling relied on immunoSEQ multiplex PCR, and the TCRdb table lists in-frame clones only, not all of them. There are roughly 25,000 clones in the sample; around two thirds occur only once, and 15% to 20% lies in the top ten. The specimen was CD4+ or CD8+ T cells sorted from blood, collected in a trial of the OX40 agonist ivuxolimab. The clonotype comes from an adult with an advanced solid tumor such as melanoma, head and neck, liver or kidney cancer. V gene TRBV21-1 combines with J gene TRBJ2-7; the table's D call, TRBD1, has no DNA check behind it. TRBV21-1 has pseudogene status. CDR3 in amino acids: CASLLEGDFRWDEQYF. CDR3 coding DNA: TGTGCCAGCCTACTCGAGGGGGATTTTAGGTGGGACGAGCAGTACTTC.